These T cell receptor beta chains were read from a single sample in a study of blood T cell repertoires in COVID-19. Libraries were prepared by immunoSEQ multiplex PCR; TCRdb keeps only in-frame clonotypes and omits some of them. The sample has over 250,000 clones, 90% seen once. The specimen was peripheral blood. The receptors originated from a woman between 45 and 60 years old with COVID-19, enrolled during active disease. Both conserved end residues are part of each CDR3. The D gene is left open where the match is weak. Size is omitted from some rows. Given values are once, few, many or a class for expanded clones.

v_call	clone_size	j_call	d_call	cdr3_aa	cdr3_nt
TRBV14	.	TRBJ2-1	TRBD2	CASSQRRTSRNNEQFF	TGTGCCAGCAGCCAACGCCGGACTAGCAGGAACAATGAGCAGTTCTTC
TRBV18	.	TRBJ1-1	.	CASSQGIVNTEAFF	TGTGCCAGCTCACAGGGGATAGTAAACACTGAAGCTTTCTTT
TRBV6-1	.	TRBJ2-3	.	CASSQGGTVSTDTQYF	TGTGCCAGCAGTCAAGGGGGGACAGTTAGCACAGATACGCAGTATTTT
TRBV5-1	.	TRBJ2-3	TRBD2	CASSLGLAGGDTQYF	TGCGCCAGCAGCTTGGGACTAGCGGGAGGTGATACGCAGTATTTT
TRBV11-2	.	TRBJ2-1	TRBD2	CASSLGGSVYNEQFF	TGTGCCAGCAGCTTGGGCGGGAGTGTGTACAATGAGCAGTTCTTC
TRBV11-3	.	TRBJ2-1	TRBD2	CASSQGRIGRSIEQFF	TGTGCCAGCAGCCAAGGTCGGATCGGGAGGTCGATTGAGCAGTTCTTC
TRBV29-1	.	TRBJ2-1	.	CSVERTSYNEQFF	TGCAGCGTTGAGAGGACAAGTTACAATGAGCAGTTCTTC
TRBV4-1	.	TRBJ2-7	TRBD2	CASSQEDWGGAYEQYF	TGCGCCAGCAGCCAAGAAGACTGGGGGGGGGCCTACGAGCAGTACTTC
TRBV5-8	few	TRBJ1-2	TRBD1	CASSLDFGQGAGYGYTF	TGTGCCAGCAGCTTGGATTTTGGTCAGGGGGCAGGGTATGGCTACACCTTC
TRBV6-2/TRBV6-3	.	TRBJ1-3	.	CASSSGTSVGNTIYF	TGTGCCAGCAGTTCCGGGACATCGGTTGGAAACACCATATATTTT
TRBV5-1	.	TRBJ2-1	TRBD2	CASSSGLAGSYNEQFF	TGCGCCAGCAGCTCGGGACTAGCGGGAAGTTACAATGAGCAGTTCTTC
TRBV6-6	.	TRBJ1-2	.	CASILEGSGYTF	TGTGCCAGCATACTGGAGGGATCTGGCTACACCTTC
TRBV15	few	TRBJ2-1	TRBD2	CATSRTGTSGLSLYNEQFF	TGTGCCACCAGCAGAACCGGGACTAGCGGATTGTCCCTCTACAATGAGCAGTTCTTC
TRBV5-6	.	TRBJ1-6	TRBD1	CASSLQTGSGSPLHF	TGTGCCAGCAGCTTACAGACAGGGTCGGGGTCACCCCTCCACTTT
TRBV10-2	.	TRBJ2-5	TRBD2	CASSGLAPSETQYF	TGCGCCAGCAGTGGACTAGCGCCCTCGGAGACCCAGTACTTC
TRBV25-1	.	TRBJ2-3	.	CASSEPPGETQYF	TGTGCCAGCAGTGAACCCCCGGGAGAGACGCAGTATTTT
TRBV7-3	.	TRBJ2-1	.	CASSLPLSGLKTEQFF	TGTGCCAGCAGCTTACCCCTCTCGGGACTCAAAACGGAGCAGTTCTTC
TRBV7-9	.	TRBJ1-5	TRBD1	CASSRDRVGQPQHF	TGTGCCAGCAGCCGGGACAGGGTAGGTCAGCCCCAGCATTTT
TRBV15	.	TRBJ2-2	.	CATSKKLTLANTGELFF	TGTGCCACCAGCAAAAAACTAACTCTAGCGAACACCGGGGAGCTGTTTTTT
TRBV6-5	.	TRBJ1-1	.	CASSPNGLNTEAFF	TGTGCCAGCAGTCCCAACGGGTTGAACACTGAAGCTTTCTTT
TRBV27	.	TRBJ2-5	TRBD2	CASSSWREGLETQYF	TGTGCCAGCAGTTCCTGGCGGGAGGGCCTGGAGACCCAGTACTTC
TRBV7-2	.	TRBJ2-2	TRBD2	CASSAAAGGIGELFF	TGTGCCAGCAGCGCCGCAGCGGGAGGGATCGGGGAGCTGTTTTTT
TRBV7-2	once	TRBJ1-2	TRBD1	CASSSRDRASSTF	TGTGCCAGCAGCTCCCGGGACAGGGCCTCCAGCACCTTC
TRBV5-1	.	TRBJ2-5	.	CASSFESGTQYF	TGCGCCAGCAGCTTCGAGTCGGGGACCCAGTACTTC
TRBV30	.	TRBJ1-4	TRBD1	CAWSVAGGNEKLFF	TGTGCCTGGAGTGTTGCAGGGGGTAATGAAAAACTGTTTTTT
TRBV6-5	.	TRBJ1-2	TRBD1	CASNPGTGLYGYTF	TGTGCCAGCAACCCCGGGACAGGGTTGTATGGCTACACCTTC
TRBV19	.	TRBJ2-2	TRBD2	CASTLTSRMYRGELFF	TGTGCCAGTACCCTGACTAGCAGAATGTACCGTGGGGAGCTGTTTTTT
TRBV5-5	once	TRBJ2-3	TRBD2	CASSFASGISDTQYF	TGTGCCAGCAGCTTTGCTAGCGGGATCTCAGATACGCAGTATTTT
TRBV6-4	few	TRBJ2-3	.	CASGIGGMDTQYF	TGTGCCAGCGGGATAGGCGGGATGGATACGCAGTATTTT
TRBV18	once	TRBJ2-7	TRBD2	CASSPRLAAFQDYEQYF	TGTGCCAGCTCACCAAGACTAGCGGCCTTTCAGGACTACGAGCAGTACTTC
TRBV9	.	TRBJ2-3	TRBD2	CASSSRLLAGKPHTQYF	TGTGCCAGCAGCTCCCGCCTCCTAGCGGGGAAACCCCACACGCAGTATTTT
TRBV6-5	.	TRBJ2-3	TRBD1	CASSYSETGADTQYF	TGTGCCAGCAGTTACTCAGAGACAGGGGCAGATACGCAGTATTTT
TRBV7-2	.	TRBJ1-6	TRBD1	CASSERGRGLSNSPLHF	TGTGCCAGCAGCGAGAGGGGCAGGGGGCTTAGTAATTCACCCCTCCACTTT
TRBV29-1	.	TRBJ1-1	TRBD1	CSVAGGLNTEAFF	TGCAGCGTTGCAGGGGGACTGAACACTGAAGCTTTCTTT
TRBV6-4	.	TRBJ1-1	.	CASSDSRRNTEAFF	TGTGCCAGCAGTGACTCTCGGAGGAACACTGAAGCTTTCTTT
TRBV14	.	TRBJ2-7	.	CASSQDPHLSMYEQYF	TGTGCCAGCAGCCAAGATCCGCACTTATCGATGTACGAGCAGTACTTC
TRBV15	.	TRBJ1-5	TRBD1	CATSSGRGPEQPQHF	TGTGCCACCAGCTCAGGTAGGGGGCCTGAGCAGCCCCAGCATTTT
TRBV6-6	.	TRBJ1-1	.	CASHGEVNTEAFF	TGTGCCAGCCACGGTGAGGTTAACACTGAAGCTTTCTTT
TRBV1	.	TRBJ1-2	.	CTSSYPWGQSLKEGYTF	TGCACCAGCAGCTACCCCTGGGGGCAATCCCTAAAAGAGGGCTACACCTTC
TRBV6-5	.	TRBJ2-3	TRBD1	CASSSRTGADTQYF	TGTGCCAGCAGTTCCAGGACAGGGGCAGATACGCAGTATTTT
TRBV23-1	few	TRBJ2-7	TRBD2	CASSPLGGGNSYEQYF	TGCGCCAGCAGTCCTCTTGGGGGGGGGAATTCCTACGAGCAGTACTTC
TRBV19	.	TRBJ2-1	TRBD1	CASSPNRGLSYNEQFF	TGTGCCAGTAGTCCTAACAGGGGGCTGTCCTACAATGAGCAGTTCTTC
TRBV19	once	TRBJ2-5	.	CASSTLAPQETQYF	TGTGCCAGTAGTACTTTAGCGCCTCAAGAGACCCAGTACTTC
TRBV10-1	.	TRBJ2-7	.	CASSERGMNEQYF	TGCGCCAGCAGTGAAAGGGGTATGAACGAGCAGTACTTC
TRBV24-1	.	TRBJ2-3	.	CATSDFGRVKTDTQYF	TGTGCCACCAGTGATTTTGGCAGGGTGAAGACAGATACGCAGTATTTT
TRBV7-2	.	TRBJ2-4	.	CASSQGGGGNKNIQYF	TGTGCCAGCAGCCAAGGGGGGGGTGGTAACAAAAACATTCAGTACTTC
TRBV19	once	TRBJ1-5	.	CASSDNSNQPQHF	TGTGCCAGTAGCGACAATAGCAATCAGCCCCAGCATTTT
TRBV7-3	once	TRBJ2-2	.	CASSLQGFTGELFF	TGTGCCAGCAGCTTACAGGGTTTTACCGGGGAGCTGTTTTTT
TRBV30	.	TRBJ1-5	.	CAWSQQVLTQPQHF	TGTGCCTGGAGTCAACAGGTTCTGACACAGCCCCAGCATTTT
TRBV4-1	.	TRBJ1-6	TRBD1	CASSEGQYNSPLHF	TGCGCCAGCAGCGAGGGACAGTATAATTCACCCCTCCACTTT
TRBV3-1/TRBV3-2	.	TRBJ1-1	.	CASSPRGGYTEAFF	TGTGCCAGCAGCCCTCGTGGAGGGTACACTGAAGCTTTCTTT
TRBV7-2	few	TRBJ1-2	TRBD1	CASSLVYRDRAGYGYTF	TGTGCCAGCAGCCTAGTCTACCGGGACAGGGCTGGATATGGCTACACCTTC
TRBV11-3	once	TRBJ2-7	.	CASSFLSAGRYTPSYEQYF	TGTGCCAGCAGCTTCCTGTCGGCGGGACGCTATACCCCCTCCTACGAGCAGTACTTC
TRBV5-1	once	TRBJ2-2	TRBD1	CASMTGTGPLATGELFF	TGCGCCAGCATGACCGGGACAGGCCCCTTGGCCACCGGGGAGCTGTTTTTT
TRBV30	.	TRBJ2-7	.	CAWSVRDGWEQYF	TGTGCCTGGAGTGTTCGAGACGGGTGGGAGCAGTACTTC
TRBV3-1/TRBV3-2	.	TRBJ1-1	TRBD1	CASSLQGAEAFF	TGTGCCAGCAGCCTCCAGGGGGCTGAAGCTTTCTTT